The following is a T cell receptor beta chain sequence with its context. Its antigen remains unidentified. These data originate in a study of cytomegalovirus exposure and HLA in healthy donors. The primer mix had 60 Vbeta and 13 Jbeta primers. Generated by immunoSEQ multiplex PCR, the TCRdb table keeps only in-frame clones and is missing some. This listing includes under 100,000 clones. Study-wide results and limits: TCR beta sequences numbering over 15,000 were associated with HLA alleles at 0.05 false discovery rate in a later analysis. Per published accounts, TCR beta sequences correctly predicted the HLA-A and HLA-B alleles of most subjects.

Sequencing input: PBMCs. The sequence was collected from a woman aged 25 to 39 in good health and CMV-seronegative.

The CDR3 region is CASSVTGVRYGYTF. CDR3 nucleotide sequence: TGTGCCAGCAGCGTAACAGGGGTCAGGTATGGCTACACCTTC. The chain carries TRBV9 and TRBJ1-2, with 7 bases aligning to TRBD1. Germline CDR1 and CDR2: SGDLS and YYNGEE. The CDR3 totals 14 residues. V lost 1 base to trimming and J lost 5 bases; unmatched junction nucleotides: 5. Supplemented by reference TRBV9 and TRBJ1-2, the full variable domain reads DSGVTQTPKHLITATGQRVTLRCSPRSGDLSVYWYQQSLDQGLQFLIQYYNGEERAKGNILERFSAQQFPDLHSELNLSSLELGDSALYFCASSVTGVRYGYTFGSGTRLTVV.